This TCR beta chain was documented in a study of blood T cell repertoires in COVID-19. Sequencing used immunoSEQ multiplex PCR; TCRdb keeps in-frame clones, though not all of them. This sample yields about 88,000 clones, of which roughly 91% are seen a single time; more than 6% belongs to the top ten. The CDR3 has 14 residues. Per germline, CDR1 MNHEY and CDR2 SVGAGI. V was clipped by 10 bases and J by 6 bases; unmatched bases: 5. Sequenced material: peripheral blood. V gene TRBV6-5 combines with J gene TRBJ2-1; 14 bases are a match to TRBD2. The origin of this receptor is a man aged 18 to 30 with COVID-19, enrolled during active disease. The CDR3 protein is CATTGTSGSNEQFF. The DNA of the CDR3 is TGTGCCACCACCGGGACTAGCGGGAGCAATGAGCAGTTCTTC.